Shown below are 26 T cell receptor beta chains from a single sample sequenced in a study of T cells in Graves' hyperthyroidism and ophthalmopathy. Using RNA transcripts as the source, TCR beta CDR3 regions were amplified. An initial round of RT-PCR targeting the TCR CDR3 relied on the HTBI primer set. TCRdb processed the multiplex PCR reads anew with MiXCR; each CDR3 protein has one entry. The data contain about 49,000 distinct CDR3 sequences, 45% to 65% of them singletons. The sequenced sample was peripheral blood or thyroid tissue (not recorded which). These receptor sequences come from a man aged 18-30 years with Graves' hyperthyroidism.

As to this clonotype: Since the CDR3 does not end with the conserved phenylalanine or tryptophan, this likely comes from a read error. The chain couples TRBV7-3 to TRBJ2-2; D not certain. Germline V gives CDR1 SGHTA, CDR2 FQGTGA. The CDR3 length is 15 residues. The V gene lost 5 bases and the J gene lost 0 bases, with 10 bases spanning the gap. The CDR3 reads CASSLNSANTGELFL. The CDR3 nucleotides read TGTGCCAGCAGCCTAAACTCCGCGAACACCGGGGAGCTGTTTCTC.

This clonotype was seen many times. This chain connects TRBV15 to TRBJ1-5; no firm D call. The CDR3 sequence is 12 residues long. The V end lost 3 bases, the J end lost 3 bases, and 3 bases lay between the germline ends. Germline CDR1 is LNHNV and CDR2 is YYDKDF (reference sequence). CDR3 sequence (DNA): TGTGCCACCAGCAGGGTCAATCAGCCCCAGCATTTT. This gives the protein CATSRVNQPQHF.

In this sample, this clonotype turned up many times. The chain combines TRBV29-1 with TRBJ2-7, with TRBD2 identical over 14 bases. The V gene's germline CDR1 is SQVTM and CDR2 ANQGSEA. CDR3 length: 16 residues. J gave up 7 bases and V 3 bases, and 11 bases lay outside the gene matches. The CDR3 loop is CSVDGTGTSGSSEQYF. The CDR3 bases are TGCAGCGTTGATGGGACCGGGACTAGCGGGAGTAGTGAGCAGTACTTC.

This chain joins TRBV15 and TRBJ2-7; 9 bases agree with TRBD2. J gave up 3 bases and V 5 bases, and 8 bases lay outside the gene matches. Germline loops: CDR1 LNHNV, CDR2 YYDKDF (reference sequence). The CDR3 is 15 amino acids. This CDR3 is CATSEAGSGSYEQYF. For the CDR3, the DNA is TGTGCCACCAGCGAGGCGGGTAGCGGGAGCTACGAGCAGTACTTC.

This chain links TRBV9 with TRBJ2-5; TRBD1 matches at 11 bases. CDR3 length: 16 residues. Germline CDR1 reads SGDLS; CDR2 reads YYNGEE. The ends lost 0 bases at V and 5 bases at J; junction bases unmatched: 6. Here the CDR3 DNA reads TGTGCCAGCAGCGTAGGGACAGGGGGCTTTGGGGAGACCCAGTACTTC. This encodes CASSVGTGGFGETQYF.

The chain combines TRBV9 with TRBJ2-7; maybe TRBD2 (5 bases). The CDR3 is 15 amino acids. The ends were cut back, 4 bases at V and 8 bases at J, with 22 bases in the middle. Germline values: CDR1 SGDLS, CDR2 YYNGEE. The CDR3 DNA reads TGTGCCAGCAGCCCCAGCCTAGCCGGAGAGGGCAAGCAGTACTTC. It translates to CASSPSLAGEGKQYF.

With respect to this clonotype: This clone may be a read error of a much larger clone one base away. The chain is built from TRBV5-6 and TRBJ2-7; D is tentatively TRBD1 or TRBD2 (5 bases each). Between the trimmed V and J ends, which lost 5 bases and 3 bases, there was a span of 18 bases. The CDR3 runs to 15 residues. The germline gives CDR1 SGHDT, CDR2 YYEEEE. CDR3 bases: TGTGCCAGCAGTGACCGGGACGGGCTCCTCTACGAGCAGTACTTC. Its translation is CASSDRDGLLYEQYF.

In its sample, this clonotype was seen many times. The J gene is TRBJ2-7, the V gene TRBV28; D not certain. Trimming removed 6 bases at V and 5 bases at J, with 8 bases between. The germline V gene has CDR1 MDHEN and CDR2 SYDVKM. The length of the CDR3 is 11 residues. The CDR3 loop reads CASSSWHEQYF. The CDR3 region has the DNA TGTGCCAGCAGCTCGTGGCACGAGCAGTACTTC.

This clonotype was detected ten times or more. The genes are TRBV5-1 and TRBJ1-2, with a possible D match to TRBD1 (6 bases). CDR3 length: 13 residues. Trimming cost V 4 bases and J 4 bases, with 11 bases left between them. Germline V lookup: CDR1 SGHRS, CDR2 YFSETQ. The chain's CDR3 is CASSADSGYGYTF. The CDR3, as DNA: TGCGCCAGCAGCGCGGACAGTGGCTATGGCTACACCTTC.

The J gene is TRBJ1-2, the V gene TRBV7-2; 7 bases match TRBD1. The V gene end was trimmed by 6 bases and the J gene end by 0 bases; junction bases not matched to a gene: 7. The CDR3 loop spans 15 amino acids. In germline, CDR1 is SGHTA, CDR2 FQGNSA. CDR3 residues: CASSLTGTANYGYTF. DNA for the CDR3: TGTGCCAGCAGTCTGACCGGGACAGCTAACTATGGCTACACCTTC. Using reference TRBV7-2 and TRBJ1-2 for the parts outside the CDR3, the full variable domain is GAGVSQSPSNKVTEKGKDVELRCDPISGHTALYWYRQSLGQGLEFLIYFQGNSAPDKSGLPSDRFSAERTGGSVSTLTIQRTQQEDSAVYLCASSLTGTANYGYTFGSGTRLTVV.

Details on this clonotype: A much larger clone is a single base away; this may be a read error. The CDR3 sequence is CASSFRGVHTEAFF. The CDR3 coding sequence is TGTGCCAGCAGTTTTCGGGGGGTGCACACTGAAGCTTTCTTT. The rearrangement uses TRBV28 and TRBJ1-1, with D perhaps matching TRBD1 (5 bases). The CDR3 has 14 amino acids. V was pared by 3 bases and J by 3 bases, with 11 bases between. Germline assignment: CDR1 MDHEN and CDR2 SYDVKM.

The J gene is TRBJ1-4, the V gene TRBV7-8, with 10 bases identical to TRBD1. V was clipped by 5 bases and J by 8 bases; unmatched bases: 2. CDR1 SGHVS and CDR2 FQNEAQ come from the germline V gene. The CDR3 runs to 13 residues. CDR3 sequence: CASSPGQGEKLFF. DNA for the CDR3: TGTGCCAGCAGCCCGGGACAGGGGGAAAAACTGTTTTTT.

The DNA for the CDR3 is TGTGCCAGCAGCCCCGGGACAGGGAATGAAAAACTGTTTTTT. Its translation is CASSPGTGNEKLFF. V and J are TRBV7-9 and TRBJ1-4; TRBD1 agrees at 9 bases. The CDR3 has 14 amino acids. From germline, CDR1 is SEHNR and CDR2 FQNEAQ (reference sequence). J was trimmed by 5 bases and V by 5 bases; bases with no gene match: 3.

This sequence joins TRBV28 and TRBJ1-2, with TRBD1 matching 8 bases. The germline V gene has CDR1 MDHEN and CDR2 SYDVKM. This CDR3 spans 13 amino acids. The ends lost 4 bases at V and 8 bases at J; junction bases unmatched: 6. Here the CDR3 DNA reads TGTGCCAGCAGTTATACAGGGGGAGGAGGCTACACCTTC. This encodes CASSYTGGGGYTF.

This rearrangement joins TRBV9 to TRBJ1-1; D is ambiguous. V gave up 6 bases and J gave up 4 bases, with 13 bases separating them. Per the germline V gene, CDR1 is SGDLS and CDR2 is YYNGEE. CDR3 length equals 13 residues. The CDR3 DNA sequence: TGTGCCAGCACGGGAGAGGTTAGCACTGAAGCTTTCTTT. Residues: CASTGEVSTEAFF.

This chain uses TRBV20-1 with TRBJ1-2; TRBD1 is a possible D gene (5 bases). CDR1 and CDR2 from the germline V gene are DFQATT and SNEGSKA (reference sequence). The ends were cut back, 2 bases at V and 5 bases at J, with 15 bases in the middle. CDR3 size: 14 residues. The CDR3 protein is CSARPDGGGYGYTF. Written as DNA, the CDR3 is TGCAGTGCTAGACCTGATGGCGGGGGATATGGCTACACCTTC.

The chain employs TRBV5-1 and TRBJ1-4, with 10 bases fitting TRBD1. J gave up 8 bases and V 4 bases, and 14 bases lay outside the gene matches. The germline CDR1 and CDR2 sequences are SGHRS and YFSETQ. The length of the CDR3 is 17 residues. The CDR3 DNA is TGCGCCAGCAGCCCCCCGGCTAGCGGGACAGGGGTAGAAAAACTGTTTTTT. This sequence encodes CASSPPASGTGVEKLFF.

This rearrangement joins TRBV2 to TRBJ2-5; D not resolved. The CDR3 extends over 13 amino acids. V lost 6 bases and J 5 bases, leaving 13 bases between the germline ends. CDR1 and CDR2 from the germline V gene are SNHLY and FYNNEI. The CDR3 nucleotides read TGTGCCAGCAGCCCCGATTGGACGGAGACCCAGTACTTC. Protein: CASSPDWTETQYF.

Remarks on this clonotype: At one boundary the junction diverges from the germline segment, which might be a read error. This chain uses TRBV29-1 with TRBJ2-7, with 9 nucleotides matching TRBD2. The CDR3 is made up of 14 amino acids. The germline CDR1 and CDR2 sequences are SQVTM and ANQGSEA. The CDR3 sequence: CSVRPGTSTYKQYF. The CDR3, as DNA: TGCAGCGTGAGGCCCGGGACTAGCACCTACAAGCAGTACTTC.

The chain joins TRBV12-3 or TRBV12-4 to TRBJ1-2, with D perhaps matching TRBD1 (6 bases). Trimming took off 5 bases at V and 4 bases at J, with 11 bases between the two ends. The CDR3 length is 13 residues. This chain's CDR3 is CASSQQGGYGYTF. The DNA of the CDR3 is TGTGCCAGCAGTCAACAGGGTGGCTATGGCTACACCTTC.

V is TRBV7-2 and J is TRBJ1-4, with 10 bases lining up with TRBD1. Germline trimming cut 7 bases from V and 7 bases from J; bases unmatched to any gene: 6. Germline V gene sequence: CDR1 SGHTA, CDR2 FQGNSA. CDR3 length equals 14 residues. The CDR3 sequence: CASTPGQGFEKLFF. The DNA for the CDR3 is TGTGCCAGCACCCCGGGACAGGGGTTTGAAAAACTGTTTTTT.

This chain joins TRBV2 and TRBJ1-2, with 8 nucleotides matching TRBD1. This CDR3 contains 12 residues. Germline V lookup: CDR1 SNHLY, CDR2 FYNNEI. The ends lost 7 bases at V and 6 bases at J; junction bases unmatched: 4. This CDR3 reads CASKTGGDGYTF. Here the CDR3 DNA reads TGTGCCAGCAAAACAGGGGGAGATGGCTACACCTTC.

The chain employs TRBV7-2 and TRBJ2-6; no definite D call. V was pared by 2 bases and J by 1 base, with 12 bases between. This CDR3 has 17 amino acids. Germline values: CDR1 SGHTA, CDR2 FQGNSA. This chain's CDR3 is CASSLHPYTSGANVLTF. As DNA, the CDR3 is TGTGCCAGCAGCTTACACCCCTACACTTCTGGGGCCAACGTCCTGACTTTC.

This clonotype was counted ten times or more. The chain joins TRBV12-3 or TRBV12-4 to TRBJ1-6, with D hard to call. The CDR3 is 13 residues long. V shed 5 bases and J shed 9 bases, with 11 bases lying between them. DNA for the CDR3: TGTGCCAGCAGTCAAACTTTGGGTTCACCCCTCCACTTT. Its translation: CASSQTLGSPLHF.

This clonotype was recorded at least ten times. The rearrangement uses TRBV20-1 and TRBJ1-4; 7 bases are a match to TRBD1. Germline CDR1 and CDR2: DFQATT and SNEGSKA (reference sequence). V was clipped by 3 bases and J by 4 bases; unmatched bases: 2. The CDR3 runs to 13 residues. DNA of the CDR3: TGCAGTGCTAGTCAGGGGGGTAATGAAAAACTGTTTTTT. Translated, it gives CSASQGGNEKLFF.

This clonotype was seen more than once but under ten times. The gene calls are TRBV20-1 and TRBJ2-6; TRBD2 is a possible D gene (5 bases). The CDR3 extends over 14 amino acids. Germline V gene lookup returns CDR1 DFQATT and CDR2 SNEGSKA (reference sequence). Trimming removed 5 bases from V and 4 bases from J, with 12 bases in between. The chain's CDR3 is CSAPGFSGANVLTF. The CDR3 bases are TGCAGTGCTCCGGGATTTTCCGGGGCCAACGTCCTGACTTTC.